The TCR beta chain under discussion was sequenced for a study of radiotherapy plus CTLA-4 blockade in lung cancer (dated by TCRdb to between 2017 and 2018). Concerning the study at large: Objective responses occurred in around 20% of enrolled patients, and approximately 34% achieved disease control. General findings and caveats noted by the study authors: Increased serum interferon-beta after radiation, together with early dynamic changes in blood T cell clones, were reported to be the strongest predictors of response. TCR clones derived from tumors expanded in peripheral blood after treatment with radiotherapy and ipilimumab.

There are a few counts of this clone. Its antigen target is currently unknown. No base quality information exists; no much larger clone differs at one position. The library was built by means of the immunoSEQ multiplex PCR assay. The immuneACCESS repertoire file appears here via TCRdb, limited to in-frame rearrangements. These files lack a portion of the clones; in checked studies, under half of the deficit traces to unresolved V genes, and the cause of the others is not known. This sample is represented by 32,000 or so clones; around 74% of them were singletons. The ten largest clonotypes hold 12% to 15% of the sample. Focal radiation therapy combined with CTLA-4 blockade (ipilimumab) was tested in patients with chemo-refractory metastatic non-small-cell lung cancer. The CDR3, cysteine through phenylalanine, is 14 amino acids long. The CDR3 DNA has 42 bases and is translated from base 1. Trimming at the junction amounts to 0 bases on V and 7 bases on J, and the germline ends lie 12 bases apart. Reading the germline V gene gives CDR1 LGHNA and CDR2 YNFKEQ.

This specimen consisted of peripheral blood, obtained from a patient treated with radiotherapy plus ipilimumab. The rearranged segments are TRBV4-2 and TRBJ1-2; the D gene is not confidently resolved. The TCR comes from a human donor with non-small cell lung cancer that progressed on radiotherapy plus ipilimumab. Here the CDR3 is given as CASSQDWGGGGYTF. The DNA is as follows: TGTGCCAGCAGCCAAGATTGGGGAGGTGGTGGCTACACCTTC.